The source of this TCR beta chain is a study of blood T cell repertoires in COVID-19. Study-level background: Samples of COVID-19 (acute and convalescent) were obtained from the United States, Italy and Spain.

In the original workflow: Estimation of nucleated cell counts relied on the amplification of reference gene primers. Sequencing used immunoSEQ multiplex PCR; TCRdb keeps in-frame clones, though not all of them. V, J and clone size are those of that table, while D and trimming were read from the DNA. This table has 250,000 to 300,000 clones, 89% appearing once. The length of the CDR3 is 20 residues. The receptor was isolated from a woman aged 60-70 years who had recovered from COVID-19. Sequencing was done on a sample of PBMCs or T cells enriched from blood (not recorded which). The chain links TRBV21-1 to TRBJ2-5; whether TRBD2, the table's D call, matches the DNA was not checked. TRBV21-1 is termed a pseudogene. DNA of the CDR3: TGTGCCAGCAGCAAAAGGTGGTGGAAGCTAGCGGGAGAGGGCCAAGAGACCCAGTACTTC. Encoded protein: CASSKRWWKLAGEGQETQYF.